This T cell receptor (beta chain) was identified in a study of T-cell memory formation after mild COVID-19. MiXCR, run by TCRdb on the 5' RACE reads, gives a single entry per CDR3 protein. The sample consists of 500,000 to 550,000 distinct CDR3 sequences, about a fifth of them appearing once. V shed 4 bases and J 7 bases; nucleotides not matched to a gene: 7. This CDR3 is 16 amino acids long. Germline V gives CDR1 ENHRY, CDR2 SYGVKD. Study results and limitations: For second-wave clones that peaked at day 37, SARS-CoV-2 specificity went unverified.

This clonotype was counted only a few times. The antigen remains undetermined. This chain uses TRBV10-3 with TRBJ2-1, with 13 bases matching TRBD2. The sample consisted of PBMCs or a T cell subset sorted from them (not recorded which). The receptor was derived from an adult woman who had mild COVID-19 (a few samples of this study predate the infection). Cell type and time point are not known. The CDR3 region has the DNA TGTGCCATCAGTGGGCGACTAGCGGGAGGAGATAATGAGCAGTTCTTC. Translation: CAISGRLAGGDNEQFF.